This T cell receptor (beta chain) was recovered during a study of shared clonotypes between healthy human individuals. On sorted subsets, replicate PCRs used approximately 190 ng DNA, or tens of thousands of T cell genomes. The table came from immunoSEQ multiplex PCR; TCRdb's copy has only in-frame clones and leaves some out. The sample holds roughly 2 million clones, 90% to 97% seen once. Study-wide results and limits: Donor scarcity curtailed the genetic and exposure-history diversity represented herein. In the sorted subsets, rarefaction showed sequencing was incomplete despite large depth.

The length of the CDR3 is 14 residues. V lost 4 bases and J lost 5; bases outside the gene matches: 7. CDR1 is SGHDN, CDR2 FVKESK, per germline. Note on this clone: No antigen is known for it.

Donors were Caucasian adults residing in Nashville, Tennessee, USA. What was sequenced was naive CD4+ T cells sorted from blood. Subset here: CD45RA+ positively selected. The rearrangement uses TRBV14 and TRBJ1-2; the match to TRBD1 covers 7 bases. The TCR originated in a man in his late teens or twenties in good health. CDR3 sequence reads: CASSPRTGLYGYTF. CDR3 coding DNA: TGTGCCAGCAGCCCCCGGACAGGCTTATATGGCTACACCTTC.